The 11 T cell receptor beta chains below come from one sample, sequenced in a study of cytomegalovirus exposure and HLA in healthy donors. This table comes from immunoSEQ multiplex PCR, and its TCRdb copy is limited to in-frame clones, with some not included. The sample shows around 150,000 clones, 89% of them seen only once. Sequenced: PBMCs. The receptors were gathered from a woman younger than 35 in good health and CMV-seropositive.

The CDR3 nucleotides are TGTGCCAGCAGCCCCCCAGGACTAGCGGGAGGCCGAGGAGAGACCCAGTACTTC. Its translation is CASSPPGLAGGRGETQYF. The gene calls are TRBV9 and TRBJ2-5; the match to TRBD2 covers 14 bases. The CDR3 runs 18 residues. Germline V gene sequence: CDR1 SGDLS, CDR2 YYNGEE. Losses at the gene ends were 4 bases for V and 4 bases for J; bases not matched to a gene: 12.

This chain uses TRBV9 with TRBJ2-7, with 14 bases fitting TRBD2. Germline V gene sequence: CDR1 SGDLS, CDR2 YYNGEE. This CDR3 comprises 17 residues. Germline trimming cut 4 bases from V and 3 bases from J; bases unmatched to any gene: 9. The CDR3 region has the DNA TGTGCCAGCAGCCTGGGACTAGCGGGAGTTGTTAGCTACGAGCAGTACTTC. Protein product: CASSLGLAGVVSYEQYF.

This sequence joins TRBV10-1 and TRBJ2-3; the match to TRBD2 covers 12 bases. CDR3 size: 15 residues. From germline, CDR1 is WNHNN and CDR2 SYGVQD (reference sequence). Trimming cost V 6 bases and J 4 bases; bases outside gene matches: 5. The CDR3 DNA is TGCGCCAGCAGCGAGACTAGCGGGAGTGCAGATACGCAGTATTTT. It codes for CASSETSGSADTQYF.

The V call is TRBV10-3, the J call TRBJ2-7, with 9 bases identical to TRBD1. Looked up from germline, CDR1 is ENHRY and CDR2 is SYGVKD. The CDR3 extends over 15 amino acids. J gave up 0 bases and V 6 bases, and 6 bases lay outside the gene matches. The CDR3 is CAIRAGTGISYEQYF. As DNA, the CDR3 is TGTGCCATCAGGGCCGGGACAGGGATCTCCTACGAGCAGTACTTC.

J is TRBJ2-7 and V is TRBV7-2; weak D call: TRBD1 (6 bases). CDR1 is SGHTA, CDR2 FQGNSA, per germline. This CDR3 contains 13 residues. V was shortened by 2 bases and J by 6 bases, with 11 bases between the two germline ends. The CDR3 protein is CASSLLQGTEQYF. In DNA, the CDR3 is TGTGCCAGCAGCTTACTACAGGGAACCGAGCAGTACTTC.

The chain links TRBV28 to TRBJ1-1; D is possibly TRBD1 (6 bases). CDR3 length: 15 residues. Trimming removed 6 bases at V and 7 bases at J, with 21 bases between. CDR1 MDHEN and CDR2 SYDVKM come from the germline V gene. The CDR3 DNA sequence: TGTGCCAGCAGAACACAGGGTTTTGGGTTTGGTGAAGCTTTCTTT. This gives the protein CASRTQGFGFGEAFF.

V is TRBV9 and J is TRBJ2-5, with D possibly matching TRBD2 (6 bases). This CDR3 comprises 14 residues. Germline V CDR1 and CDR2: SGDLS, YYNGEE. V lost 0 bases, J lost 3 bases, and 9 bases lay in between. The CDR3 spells CASSVGPGEETQYF. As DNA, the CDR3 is TGTGCCAGCAGCGTAGGGCCGGGAGAAGAGACCCAGTACTTC.

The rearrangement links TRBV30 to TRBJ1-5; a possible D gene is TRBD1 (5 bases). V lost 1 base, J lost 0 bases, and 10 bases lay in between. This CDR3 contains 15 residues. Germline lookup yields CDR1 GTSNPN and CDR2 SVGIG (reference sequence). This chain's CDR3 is CAWSAGLFSNQPQHF. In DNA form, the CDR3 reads TGTGCCTGGAGTGCGGGACTGTTTAGCAATCAGCCCCAGCATTTT.

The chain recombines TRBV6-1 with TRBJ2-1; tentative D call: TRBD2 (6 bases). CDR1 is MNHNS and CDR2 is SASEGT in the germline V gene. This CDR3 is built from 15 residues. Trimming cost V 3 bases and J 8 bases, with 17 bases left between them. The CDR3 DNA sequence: TGTGCCAGCAGTGAGAAAGGAGGGCCGGTGGATGAGCAGTTCTTC. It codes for CASSEKGGPVDEQFF.

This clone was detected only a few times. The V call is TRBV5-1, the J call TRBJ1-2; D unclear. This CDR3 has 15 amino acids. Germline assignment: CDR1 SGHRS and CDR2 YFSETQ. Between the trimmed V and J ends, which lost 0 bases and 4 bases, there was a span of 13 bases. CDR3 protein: CASSLELGSPYGYTF. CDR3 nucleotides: TGCGCCAGCAGCTTGGAACTAGGGAGCCCCTATGGCTACACCTTC.

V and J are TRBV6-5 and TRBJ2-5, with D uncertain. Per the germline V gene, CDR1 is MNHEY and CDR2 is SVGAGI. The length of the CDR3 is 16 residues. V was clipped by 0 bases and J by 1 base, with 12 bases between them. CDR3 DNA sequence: TGTGCCAGCAGTTACTCGTTGCAGTCAGGCCAAGAGACCCAGTACTTC. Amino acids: CASSYSLQSGQETQYF.